This passage covers 26 T cell receptor beta chains from one sample sequenced in a study of T cells after somatic rescue of genetic block. Sequencing used immunoSEQ multiplex PCR; TCRdb keeps in-frame clones, though not all of them. Of 110,000 or so clones listed, approximately 90% are singletons. Sequenced input: peripheral blood mononuclear cells (PBMCs). The origin of the receptors is a woman aged 18-35 years.

The chain uses TRBV6-5 and TRBJ2-2, with a tentative D call TRBD1 (5 bases). The V end was cut by 0 bases, the J end by 0 bases, with 8 bases between. The germline CDR1 and CDR2 sequences are MNHEY and SVGAGI. CDR3 length equals 16 residues. In DNA form, the CDR3 reads TGTGCCAGCAGTTACTCGGCAGGGCCGAACACCGGGGAGCTGTTTTTT. Translation: CASSYSAGPNTGELFF.

This clone appeared once. The CDR3 DNA reads as TGTGCCTGGAGTGGCCCTGGGGCCAACGTCCTGACTTTC. Its translation: CAWSGPGANVLTF. The gene calls are TRBV30 and TRBJ2-6; D is unclear. This CDR3 has 13 residues. The V end lost 1 base, the J end lost 2 bases, and 3 bases lay between the germline ends. The V gene's germline CDR1 is GTSNPN and CDR2 SVGIG (reference sequence).

The chain couples TRBV7-9 to TRBJ2-7; unclear D gene. Trimming removed 2 bases from V and 4 bases from J, with 3 bases in between. Germline V gene lookup returns CDR1 SEHNR and CDR2 FQNEAQ (reference sequence). This CDR3 comprises 11 residues. CDR3 residues: CASSLLYEQYF. The DNA of the CDR3 is TGTGCCAGCAGCTTACTTTACGAGCAGTACTTC.

This chain connects TRBV9 to TRBJ2-3; D perhaps matches TRBD2 (8 bases). This CDR3 comprises 16 residues. Germline V lookup: CDR1 SGDLS, CDR2 YYNGEE. Trimming left V 3 bases short and J 4 bases short, with 18 bases between. The CDR3 DNA follows: TGTGCCAGCAGCGCGGGAGGGGGAGGGGGCGCAGATACGCAGTATTTT. This translates into CASSAGGGGGADTQYF.

The V call is TRBV30, the J call TRBJ1-4, with a weak D call TRBD1 (6 bases). Germline V lookup: CDR1 GTSNPN, CDR2 SVGIG (reference sequence). V dropped 3 bases and J dropped 0 bases, with 23 bases sitting between them. The length of the CDR3 is 19 residues. The CDR3 here is CAWSMRAGTRGSTNEKLFF. Written as DNA, the CDR3 is TGTGCCTGGAGCATGAGGGCTGGGACAAGGGGCTCAACTAATGAAAAACTGTTTTTT.

This clone was counted a single time. The gene calls are TRBV5-6 and TRBJ2-5; perhaps D is TRBD1 or TRBD2 (5 bases each). The CDR3 contains 14 residues. V was cut by 1 base and J by 1 base, with 8 bases left in between. Per germline, CDR1 SGHDT and CDR2 YYEEEE. Here the CDR3 reads CASSLPGAQETQYF. CDR3 DNA: TGTGCCAGCAGCTTGCCCGGGGCCCAAGAGACCCAGTACTTC.

V usage is TRBV2 and J usage is TRBJ2-5; TRBD1 or TRBD2 may be the D gene (5 bases each). Trimming took 7 bases from V and 5 from J, leaving 17 bases between them. Per the germline V gene, CDR1 is SNHLY and CDR2 is FYNNEI. The CDR3 contains 14 residues. This chain's CDR3 is CASKTRGAGETQYF. The CDR3 DNA is TGTGCCAGCAAAACAAGAGGGGCCGGGGAGACCCAGTACTTC.

The J gene is TRBJ2-2, the V gene TRBV7-8, with TRBD2 identical over 8 bases. Germline CDR1 is SGHVS and CDR2 is FQNEAQ. Unmatched junction bases numbered 9, after V lost 8 bases and J lost 4 bases. The CDR3 covers 15 residues. For the CDR3, the DNA is TGTGCCAGCCTGGGGTCCGGGGGGGCCACCGGGGAGCTGTTTTTT. Translating gives CASLGSGGATGELFF.

The chain couples TRBV5-8 to TRBJ1-6, with D possibly TRBD1 on 6 matching bases. Germline V gene sequence: CDR1 SGHTS, CDR2 YDEGEE. The CDR3 is 13 residues long. V was trimmed by 2 bases and J by 9 bases, leaving 9 bases between them. CDR3 in amino acids: CASSLYRASPLHF. The CDR3 DNA reads TGTGCCAGCAGCTTATACAGGGCTTCACCCCTCCACTTT.

CDR3 sequence (DNA): TGTGCCAGCAGCCCCGAGGACAGGGGGCCCTACGAGCAGTACTTC. This encodes CASSPEDRGPYEQYF. The chain couples TRBV21-1 to TRBJ2-7; no check of the table's D call, TRBD1, against the DNA was made. TRBV21-1 is noted as a pseudogene. The CDR3 totals 15 residues.

The chain uses TRBV29-1 and TRBJ1-5; 8 bases match TRBD1. Germline CDR1 is SQVTM and CDR2 is ANQGSEA. Trimming took 6 bases from V and 7 from J; bases not matched to a gene: 11. This CDR3 is 14 amino acids long. This CDR3 reads CSVLDRGIGQPQHF. CDR3 coding DNA: TGCAGCGTCCTCGACAGGGGAATAGGGCAGCCCCAGCATTTT.

This chain joins TRBV2 and TRBJ2-7; D call uncertain. V gave up 2 bases and J gave up 7 bases, with 15 bases separating them. The CDR3 runs to 14 residues. Germline V gene data show CDR1 as SNHLY and CDR2 as FYNNEI. Here the CDR3 reads CASSERAPPTEQYF. In nucleotides, the CDR3 is TGTGCCAGCAGTGAACGGGCTCCCCCCACTGAGCAGTACTTC.

This clone was seen just once. The chain joins TRBV9 to TRBJ2-2; 7 bases fit TRBD2. Germline V gene sequence: CDR1 SGDLS, CDR2 YYNGEE. This CDR3 has 15 residues. Unmatched junction bases numbered 7, after V lost 2 bases and J lost 6 bases. CDR3 protein: CASSVGGKAAGELFF. In DNA form, the CDR3 reads TGTGCCAGCAGCGTCGGGGGGAAGGCGGCCGGGGAGCTGTTTTTT. Full variable domain (rest looked up from reference TRBV9 and TRBJ2-2): DSGVTQTPKHLITATGQRVTLRCSPRSGDLSVYWYQQSLDQGLQFLIQYYNGEERAKGNILERFSAQQFPDLHSELNLSSLELGDSALYFCASSVGGKAAGELFFGEGSRLTVL.

The genes are TRBV12-5 and TRBJ1-1; D is undetermined. In germline, CDR1 is LGHNT, CDR2 FRNRAP. CDR3 length: 14 amino acids. V was clipped by 0 bases and J by 10 bases, with 15 bases between them. The CDR3 here is CASGLVPVGEGAFF. In DNA, the CDR3 is TGTGCTAGTGGTTTGGTACCCGTGGGCGAGGGAGCTTTCTTT.

The rearrangement links TRBV10-3 to TRBJ1-2; no reliable D call. This CDR3 is 14 amino acids long. The ends were cut back, 0 bases at V and 4 bases at J, with 9 bases in the middle. The germline CDR1 and CDR2 sequences are ENHRY and SYGVKD. The CDR3 DNA reads TGTGCCATCAGTGAGTCGACGGCCCTCTATGGCTACACCTTC. Protein: CAISESTALYGYTF.

V is TRBV28 and J is TRBJ2-1, with 13 bases fitting TRBD2. The ends lost 6 bases at V and 1 base at J; junction bases unmatched: 9. This CDR3 contains 18 residues. Germline V CDR1 and CDR2: MDHEN, SYDVKM. The chain's CDR3 is CASSGLAGVPLSYNEQFF. CDR3 bases: TGTGCCAGCAGCGGACTAGCGGGGGTACCCTTATCCTACAATGAGCAGTTCTTC.

The gene calls are TRBV6-1 and TRBJ2-7; tentative D call: TRBD1 (5 bases). Between the trimmed V and J ends, which lost 7 bases and 0 bases, there was a span of 16 bases. The CDR3 is made up of 15 amino acids. CDR1 and CDR2 from the germline V gene are MNHNS and SASEGT. The CDR3 sequence: CASNPTGLSSYEQYF. The CDR3 DNA follows: TGTGCCAGCAACCCTACAGGATTAAGCTCCTACGAGCAGTACTTC.

In its sample, this clone was seen once. The rearrangement links TRBV4-3 to TRBJ2-2; D gene uncertain. The CDR3 sequence is 14 residues long. CDR1 and CDR2 from the germline V gene are LGHNA and YSLEER. Trimming removed 5 bases at V and 1 base at J, with 8 bases between. The CDR3 spells CASSLAGNTGELFF. For the CDR3, the DNA is TGCGCCAGCAGCTTAGCAGGGAACACCGGGGAGCTGTTTTTT.

The chain combines TRBV4-1 with TRBJ1-3, with 9 bases lining up with TRBD1. Germline values: CDR1 MGHRA, CDR2 YSYEKL. With V trimmed by 4 bases and J by 6 bases, 10 bases remained unmatched. CDR3 length: 16 residues. CDR3 amino acids: CASSLVVGQGKNTIYF. CDR3 bases: TGCGCCAGCAGCCTAGTCGTCGGACAGGGGAAAAACACCATATATTTT.

The gene calls are TRBV6-1 and TRBJ2-7, with TRBD2 identical over 9 bases. The J segment lost 0 bases and the V segment lost 4 bases, leaving 7 bases of the junction unmatched. The CDR3 extends over 16 amino acids. In germline, CDR1 is MNHNS, CDR2 SASEGT. The CDR3 loop reads CASSGIAGVPSYEQYF. As DNA, the CDR3 is TGTGCCAGCAGTGGAATAGCGGGGGTCCCCTCCTACGAGCAGTACTTC.

V gene TRBV9 combines with J gene TRBJ2-6; 8 bases line up with TRBD1. V trimming: 4 bases; J trimming: 1 base; junction bases outside the gene matches: 10. The CDR3 extends over 18 amino acids. The V gene's germline CDR1 is SGDLS and CDR2 YYNGEE. CDR3 bases: TGTGCCAGCAGCCCCCAGGGGGCGTGGATTTCTGGGGCCAACGTCCTGACTTTC. It codes for CASSPQGAWISGANVLTF. The complete variable domain, with remaining parts taken from reference TRBV9 and TRBJ2-6, reads DSGVTQTPKHLITATGQRVTLRCSPRSGDLSVYWYQQSLDQGLQFLIQYYNGEERAKGNILERFSAQQFPDLHSELNLSSLELGDSALYFCASSPQGAWISGANVLTFGAGSRLTVL.

The genes are TRBV5-1 and TRBJ2-5; TRBD2 is a possible D gene (5 bases). Trimming cost V 0 bases and J 0 bases, with 9 bases left between them. Germline CDR1 reads SGHRS; CDR2 reads YFSETQ. CDR3 size: 15 residues. The CDR3 reads CASSLVDGNQETQYF. DNA of the CDR3: TGCGCCAGCAGCTTGGTTGACGGGAACCAAGAGACCCAGTACTTC.

The chain couples TRBV2 to TRBJ1-2, with D maybe TRBD1 (6 bases). CDR1 is SNHLY and CDR2 is FYNNEI in the germline V gene. The CDR3 runs 13 residues. V was cut by 0 bases and J by 10 bases, with 12 bases left in between. This chain's CDR3 is CASSEAHRVDYTF. CDR3 in DNA: TGTGCCAGCAGTGAAGCCCACAGGGTCGACTACACCTTC.

The J gene is TRBJ2-7, the V gene TRBV10-1; D is unclear. The germline V and J ends were trimmed by 8 bases and 1 base, with 12 bases remaining between them. Germline-derived CDR1 and CDR2 are WNHNN and SYGVQD (reference sequence). CDR3 length: 13 amino acids. Written as DNA, the CDR3 is TGCGCCAGCCCGACATATCAATCCTACGAGCAGTACTTC. Encoded protein: CASPTYQSYEQYF.

The chain recombines TRBV6-1 with TRBJ2-7; D gene unclear. CDR3 length equals 12 residues. Looked up from germline, CDR1 is MNHNS and CDR2 is SASEGT. V was pared by 5 bases and J by 3 bases, with 8 bases between. CDR3 in DNA: TGTGCCAGCAGTCGCGACTTCTACGAGCAGTACTTC. Translated, it gives CASSRDFYEQYF.

This chain joins TRBV30 and TRBJ1-5; D remains ambiguous. The CDR3 loop spans 13 amino acids. V shed 1 base and J shed 1 base, with 5 bases lying between them. Germline CDR1 is GTSNPN and CDR2 is SVGIG (reference sequence). CDR3 in amino acids: CAWSAESNQPQHF. CDR3 DNA sequence: TGTGCCTGGAGTGCGGAGAGCAATCAGCCCCAGCATTTT.